This entry features one TCR beta chain sequence. What it binds is unknown. This sample stems from a study of Graves' ophthalmopathy and Graves' hyperthyroidism. Regarding the study as a whole: With 70.59% sensitivity and about 78% specificity, the model predicted ophthalmopathy progression.

PBMCs were density-gradient isolated from roughly 9.5 ml fresh blood. RNA transcripts were the source from which TCR beta CDR3 regions were amplified. An opening RT-PCR round employed HTBI primers and preceded a second-round multiplex PCR. Via MiXCR, TCRdb re-called the multiplex PCR reads, giving one row per CDR3 protein. Of roughly 480,000 distinct CDR3 sequences detected, approximately 15% appear once; the ten largest clones hold approximately 9.8%. The trim removed 0 bases at V and 6 bases at J, leaving 4 bases unmatched. CDR1 and CDR2 from the germline V gene are SGHTS and YDEGEE. This CDR3 contains 14 residues.

The TCR was taken from a woman in her 30s with Graves' ophthalmopathy. V is TRBV5-8 and J is TRBJ2-7; 9 nucleotides align to TRBD1. Sequences were obtained from blood. This chain's CDR3 is CASSLDRGLVEQYF. The CDR3 coding sequence is TGTGCCAGCAGCTTGGACAGGGGGCTAGTCGAGCAGTACTTC.